This entry is about one TCR beta chain. Its specific antigen is unknown. Qualities for individual bases were not recorded, and no much larger clone is one base off. TCR CDR3 regions were amplified from genomic DNA by multiplex PCR using the deep immunoSEQ assay. For each cell subset, the extracted genomic DNA was distributed evenly across all wells of several immunoSEQ 96-well plates, and each plate served as one replicate. For sorted subsets, 200 to 250 ng of genomic DNA, equivalent to about 30,000 T cell genomes, went into each replicate PCR. Purified libraries were quantified with a Qubit 3.0 fluorometer, sized on a Bioanalyzer 2100, and re-quantified with the KAPA Library Quantification kit. Every immunoSEQ 96-well plate was sequenced on a separate single-read 150-cycle Illumina NextSeq 550 flow cell. The study's processing was this. Because only junctional sequences without quality scores were contained in the immunoSEQ output, filtering matching that applied to full-length reads could not be performed. Sequences were annotated with PyIR, a Python wrapper for IgBLAST v1.9, using IMGT germline references to assign V/J genes and CDR3. Reads were removed for weak V/J assignments (E-value above 1e-6), missing CDR3, stop codons, out-of-frame junctions, or ambiguous translated residues. A V3J clonotype was defined by an identical inferred V gene, J gene, and CDR3 amino acid sequence. The percentage overlap between two repertoires was calculated by dividing the number of shared unique clonotypes by the size of the smaller repertoire. RTK rarefaction, the Chao1 estimator, and Recon v2.1 estimates of unobserved clonotypes were used to assess repertoire richness. For all TCRbeta clonotypes obtained by the gDNA method from a handful of donors, generation probabilities were computed with OLGA. Sourced from immuneACCESS, this table was stored by TCRdb with only in-frame sequences that have V and J called. A share of the clones is absent; for the studies checked, an unresolved V gene accounts for under half, and the remainder has no known explanation. The V and J calls and the clone size are those of that table, but D and trimming were determined from the DNA. The sample yields roughly 850,000 clones; about 97% were counted once. The top ten clones comprise about 0.21% of the sample.

The CDR3 covers 16 residues, taking in both the cysteine and the phenylalanine. Only CDR3 DNA remains: 48 bases, in frame from the first base. Germline trimming amounts to 3 bases on V and 7 bases on J, with 8 as the count of junction bases outside the gene matches. CDR1 and CDR2 are drawn from the germline V gene (reference sequence): MNHNY, SVGAGI. The sample belongs to a study of shared clonotypes between healthy human individuals (dated by TCRdb to about 2020). Looking at the study overall: A few men and a couple of women, aged 18 to 49 years, made up the cohort. For each donor, CD4 naive and CD4 memory were each given three plates, CD8 naive was given two plates, and CD8 memory was given one plate. To estimate repertoire size and how much clonotype sharing occurs between individuals, the study deeply sequenced the blood TCR repertoires of a handful of healthy adults. To increase sequencing depth and limit assay-specific biases, TCR repertoire library preparation and sequencing were carried out by different laboratories using diverse techniques. Leukapheresis yielded between about 0.8 and 9.5 billion PBMCs per donor. General findings and caveats noted by the study authors: Because the study included only a small number of donors, the genetic and exposure-history diversity represented was limited. Naive subsets generally had larger estimated clonotype richness than memory subsets did. Across a handful of donors, approximately 5% of naive CD4, around 3.3% of naive CD8, under 2.5% of memory CD4, and around 0.4% of memory CD8 clonotypes were shared. Higher generation probabilities were observed for clonotypes shared by all four sorted-subset donors than for non-shared clonotypes. Pairwise subsampling indicated that sequencing depth was expected to affect the degree of clonotype sharing among donors. Incomplete sequencing was indicated by rarefaction of sorted-subset datasets, despite the large sequencing depth. Sampling was restricted to blood, and TCR repertoires in tissues likely differ from the TCR repertoires found in blood.

For the CD8 naive samples, CD45RO-negative cells were positively selected for CCR7, yielding a CD45RA+CCR7+ population from which TemRA cells were excluded. Donors were healthy HIV-negative adults with no recently reported acute infections or vaccinations. Every donor was a Caucasian adult residing in Nashville, Tennessee, USA. Blood was collected by leukapheresis, and PBMCs were isolated by Ficoll-Histopaque density gradient centrifugation and then cryopreserved in liquid nitrogen vapor phase. Analytical flow cytometry was used to check the purity and quantity of each magnetically sorted T cell population. From each sorted fraction, genomic DNA was isolated and quantified by UV absorbance on a Nanodrop 2000c.

The sample consisted of naive CD8+ T cells sorted from blood. Explained via the paper, the cell subset or site label denotes: CD45RA+CCR7+. The chain is assembled from TRBV6-6 and TRBJ2-2, with 10 junctional bases fitting TRBD2. This receptor was taken from a young man in good health. The CDR3 is CASSYLSGRSSGELFF. The nucleotides are TGTGCCAGCAGTTATCTTAGCGGGAGGAGCAGCGGGGAGCTGTTTTTT.